This passage covers 30 T cell receptor beta chains from one sample sequenced in a study of cytomegalovirus exposure and HLA in healthy donors (dated by TCRdb to the late 2010s). Libraries were prepared through the immunoSEQ multiplex PCR assay. The multiplex PCR relied on a mix of 60 forward primers for TCR Vbeta segments and 13 reverse primers for TCR Jbeta segments. TCRdb mirrors the immuneACCESS table, restricted to in-frame sequences. Some clones are absent from its copies; in checked studies, under half trace to an unresolved V gene, and the reason for the others is unknown. The sample data list tens of thousands of clones, and approximately 78% of these were observed just once. 1.5% to 2% of the sample is in the top ten clones. Sequenced: PBMCs. These receptors came from a man between 18 and 35 years old in good health and CMV-seronegative.

The chain uses TRBV28 and TRBJ2-7; possible D gene TRBD1, 5 bases. The germline CDR1 and CDR2 sequences are MDHEN and SYDVKM. V dropped 5 bases and J dropped 4 bases, with 12 bases sitting between them. The CDR3 covers 13 residues. The CDR3 nucleotides are TGTGCCAGCAGTCACGTAGACAGATACGAGCAGTACTTC. Its protein product is CASSHVDRYEQYF.

V is TRBV5-4 and J is TRBJ2-1, with TRBD2 matching over 11 bases. The germline CDR1 and CDR2 sequences are SGHNT and YYREEE (reference sequence). J was trimmed by 6 bases and V by 0 bases; bases with no gene match: 5. The CDR3 sequence is 16 residues long. The CDR3 sequence: CASSLGLAGNGNEQFF. CDR3 bases: TGTGCCAGCAGCTTGGGACTAGCGGGAAATGGCAATGAGCAGTTCTTC.

The chain is built from TRBV11-1 and TRBJ2-3, with D unresolved. Looked up from germline, CDR1 is SGHAT and CDR2 is FQDESV (reference sequence). The CDR3 runs 14 residues. Trimming took off 5 bases at V and 1 base at J, with 10 bases between the two ends. The chain's CDR3 is CASSHRQGTDTQYF. The CDR3 DNA sequence: TGTGCCAGCAGCCATAGGCAGGGCACAGATACGCAGTATTTT.

The gene calls are TRBV9 and TRBJ2-1; unclear D gene. V was pared by 6 bases and J by 5 bases, with 9 bases between. The CDR3 is 12 residues long. Germline V gives CDR1 SGDLS, CDR2 YYNGEE. In DNA form, the CDR3 reads TGTGCCAGCAAAAACAGCCACAATGAGCAGTTCTTC. Translated, it gives CASKNSHNEQFF.

CDR3 loop: CASSPNKGLSSYEQYF. The CDR3 nucleotides read TGTGCCAGCAGCCCCAATAAGGGGTTAAGCTCCTACGAGCAGTACTTC. V and J are TRBV28 and TRBJ2-7, with a possible D match to TRBD1 (5 bases). The CDR3 length is 16 residues. V was shortened by 6 bases and J by 0 bases, with 18 bases between the two germline ends. Germline-derived CDR1 and CDR2 are MDHEN and SYDVKM.

V gene TRBV7-2 combines with J gene TRBJ1-1; the match to TRBD1 covers 8 bases. The CDR3 runs to 14 residues. Germline lookup yields CDR1 SGHTA and CDR2 FQGNSA. Trimming cost V 5 bases and J 6 bases; bases outside gene matches: 8. CDR3 DNA: TGTGCCAGCAGCCTCAGGGGGCTCCCCTCTGAAGCTTTCTTT. This codes for CASSLRGLPSEAFF.

The chain has TRBV28 and TRBJ2-1; tentative D call: TRBD1 (5 bases). The CDR3 is made up of 15 amino acids. Germline V gene sequence: CDR1 MDHEN, CDR2 SYDVKM. The germline V and J ends were trimmed by 5 bases and 2 bases, with 13 bases remaining between them. The CDR3: CASSIDSRTYNEQFF. CDR3 nucleotide sequence: TGTGCCAGCAGTATAGACAGCCGGACCTACAATGAGCAGTTCTTC.

The chain couples TRBV6-1 to TRBJ2-2; D may be TRBD2 (5 bases). Deletions cut 3 bases from V and 2 bases from J, with 13 bases between. Germline loops: CDR1 MNHNS, CDR2 SASEGT. The CDR3 extends over 16 amino acids. CDR3 region: CASSDWLAENTGELFF. For the CDR3, the DNA is TGTGCCAGCAGTGATTGGCTAGCAGAAAACACCGGGGAGCTGTTTTTT.

The chain's CDR3 is CATSRDWGSRSSGANVLTF. The DNA for the CDR3 is TGTGCCACCAGCAGAGATTGGGGCAGTAGGAGCTCTGGGGCCAACGTCCTGACTTTC. The chain uses TRBV15 and TRBJ2-6, with D perhaps TRBD1 (5 bases). CDR1 and CDR2 from the germline V gene are LNHNV and YYDKDF (reference sequence). This CDR3 has 19 amino acids. V lost 0 bases, J lost 0 bases, and 15 bases lay in between.

The gene calls are TRBV7-2 and TRBJ1-3, with TRBD1 identical over 8 bases. V dropped 1 base and J dropped 2; count of bases not matched to a gene: 7. The CDR3 loop spans 17 amino acids. Germline assignment: CDR1 SGHTA and CDR2 FQGNSA. The CDR3 protein is CASSLGAGGAPGNTIYF. Here the CDR3 DNA reads TGTGCCAGCAGCTTAGGAGCAGGGGGCGCCCCTGGAAACACCATATATTTT.

The rearrangement links TRBV7-2 to TRBJ2-1; D is perhaps TRBD1 (5 bases). The CDR3 covers 16 residues. Germline V CDR1 and CDR2: SGHTA, FQGNSA. Trimming pared 1 base from V and 2 bases from J, leaving 12 bases between. The CDR3 spells CASSLGAGQTYNEQFF. CDR3 DNA sequence: TGTGCCAGCAGCTTAGGGGCAGGACAAACCTACAATGAGCAGTTCTTC. The full variable domain, its missing parts supplied by reference TRBV7-2 and TRBJ2-1, is GAGVSQSPSNKVTEKGKDVELRCDPISGHTALYWYRQSLGQGLEFLIYFQGNSAPDKSGLPSDRFSAERTGGSVSTLTIQRTQQEDSAVYLCASSLGAGQTYNEQFFGPGTRLTVL.

V and J are TRBV6-5 and TRBJ1-1, with a weak D call TRBD1 (5 bases). The V and J ends lost 8 bases and 5 bases respectively, with 18 bases between them. The CDR3 is 14 amino acids. Germline V CDR1 and CDR2: MNHEY, SVGAGI. CDR3 loop: CASVGDLRRTEAFF. The CDR3 coding sequence is TGTGCCAGCGTGGGGGACTTAAGGAGGACTGAAGCTTTCTTT.

This clone was seen only once. The same CDR3 can be traced to other DNA sequences in this sample. The genes are TRBV29-1 and TRBJ1-2, with D possibly TRBD1 on 6 matching bases. V dropped 7 bases and J dropped 6 bases, with 18 bases sitting between them. CDR3 length: 13 residues. Germline CDR1 is SQVTM and CDR2 is ANQGSEA. In nucleotides, the CDR3 is TGCAGCGCGGGGCAGAGGGCAGGGGATGGCTACACCTTC. It yields the protein CSAGQRAGDGYTF. Complete variable domain (other parts from reference TRBV29-1 and TRBJ1-2): SAVISQKPSRDICQRGTSLTIQCQVDSQVTMMFWYRQQPGQSLTLIATANQGSEATYESGFVIDKFPISRPNLTFSTLTVSNMSPEDSSIYLCSAGQRAGDGYTFGSGTRLTVV.

This clone was observed a few times. The chain links TRBV10-3 to TRBJ1-2; D is undetermined. The CDR3 covers 13 residues. The germline V and J ends were trimmed by 2 bases and 2 bases, with 6 bases remaining between them. Germline V gene sequence: CDR1 ENHRY, CDR2 SYGVKD. CDR3 bases: TGTGCCATCAGTGAGCAGGAAAACTATGGCTACACCTTC. Its protein product is CAISEQENYGYTF.

The V call is TRBV2, the J call TRBJ1-1, with D hard to call. Trimming removed 6 bases at V and 0 bases at J, with 20 bases between. Germline loops: CDR1 SNHLY, CDR2 FYNNEI. The CDR3 covers 17 residues. DNA for the CDR3: TGTGCCAGCAGGCAACCTATGGAGAGAGGGCTGAACACTGAAGCTTTCTTT. It yields the protein CASRQPMERGLNTEAFF.

The chain's CDR3 is CASSSGTGFNQPQHF. CDR3 DNA: TGTGCCAGCAGTTCCGGGACAGGGTTCAATCAGCCCCAGCATTTT. The chain employs TRBV27 and TRBJ1-5, with 9 bases lining up with TRBD1. The CDR3 totals 15 residues. V shed 4 bases and J 3 bases; nucleotides not matched to a gene: 4. Germline-derived CDR1 and CDR2 are MNHEY and SMNVEV (reference sequence).

The sample holds a few counts of this clone. This chain joins TRBV4-3 and TRBJ2-7, with 11 bases identical to TRBD2. V lost 4 bases to trimming and J lost 2 bases; unmatched junction nucleotides: 4. Germline CDR1 reads LGHNA; CDR2 reads YSLEER. The length of the CDR3 is 15 residues. The CDR3 DNA sequence: TGCGCCAGCAGCCTAACGACTAGCGGGACCTACGAGCAGTACTTC. The encoded protein is CASSLTTSGTYEQYF.

This chain links TRBV4-1 with TRBJ1-1; 7 nucleotides line up with TRBD1. V shed 4 bases and J 5 bases; nucleotides not matched to a gene: 10. From germline, CDR1 is MGHRA and CDR2 YSYEKL. This CDR3 comprises 15 residues. CDR3 coding DNA: TGCGCCAGCAGCCCGCATGGTCAACAGGGGACTGAAGCTTTCTTT. Translation: CASSPHGQQGTEAFF.

The gene calls are TRBV6-5 and TRBJ2-7, with 14 bases that match TRBD2. The germline CDR1 and CDR2 sequences are MNHEY and SVGAGI. Trimming cost V 5 bases and J 6 bases; bases outside gene matches: 6. The CDR3 loop spans 15 amino acids. The CDR3 sequence: CASSGLAGGNREQYF. In nucleotides, the CDR3 is TGTGCCAGCAGTGGACTAGCGGGGGGTAATCGCGAGCAGTACTTC.

The chain combines TRBV28 with TRBJ1-1; tentative D call: TRBD1 (5 bases). The V end was cut by 3 bases, the J end by 5 bases, with 22 bases between. The CDR3 has 17 amino acids. CDR1 MDHEN and CDR2 SYDVKM come from the germline V gene. The CDR3 is CASSFLWGEKRSTEAFF. The CDR3 DNA follows: TGTGCCAGCAGTTTCTTATGGGGGGAGAAGAGAAGTACTGAAGCTTTCTTT. Complete variable domain (other parts from reference TRBV28 and TRBJ1-1): DVKVTQSSRYLVKRTGEKVFLECVQDMDHENMFWYRQDPGLGLRLIYFSYDVKMKEKGDIPEGYSVSREKKERFSLILESASTNQTSMYLCASSFLWGEKRSTEAFFGQGTRLTVV.

This clone has only one observation. The chain combines TRBV19 with TRBJ2-2, with 8 nucleotides matching TRBD1. The V gene's germline CDR1 is LNHDA and CDR2 SQIVND (reference sequence). The CDR3 totals 15 residues. The trim removed 4 bases at V and 6 bases at J, leaving 7 bases unmatched. CDR3 DNA: TGTGCCAGTAGTACCCCGGACAGGGTTTCCGGGGAGCTGTTTTTT. It translates to CASSTPDRVSGELFF.

CDR3 residues: CAWKSRATGNTEAFF. CDR3 DNA: TGTGCCTGGAAGAGCCGGGCCACGGGAAACACTGAAGCTTTCTTT. The chain links TRBV30 to TRBJ1-1; D remains unclear. V gave up 4 bases and J gave up 2 bases, with 17 bases separating them. The germline CDR1 and CDR2 sequences are GTSNPN and SVGIG (reference sequence). This CDR3 is 15 amino acids long.

In its sample, this clone was seen once. The V gene is TRBV7-9, the J gene TRBJ1-2, with TRBD1 matching 9 bases. The V and J ends lost 5 bases and 4 bases, in that order; junction bases with no gene match: 8. The germline CDR1 and CDR2 sequences are SEHNR and FQNEAQ (reference sequence). The CDR3 loop spans 15 amino acids. The CDR3 is CASSPGDRARYGYTF. CDR3 nucleotide sequence: TGTGCCAGCAGCCCAGGGGACAGGGCCCGCTATGGCTACACCTTC.

This clone was found a few times. The chain couples TRBV4-3 to TRBJ2-7; TRBD1 agrees at 7 bases. Losses at the gene ends were 0 bases for V and 0 bases for J; bases not matched to a gene: 2. Germline loops: CDR1 LGHNA, CDR2 YSLEER. The CDR3 contains 15 residues. Here the CDR3 reads CASSQEGTVSYEQYF. CDR3 coding DNA: TGCGCCAGCAGCCAAGAAGGGACAGTCTCCTACGAGCAGTACTTC.

This clone was seen once. The V call is TRBV23-1, the J call TRBJ2-1; D not resolved. TRBV23-1 is reported as an ORF; its role is uncertain. CDR3 length equals 14 residues. The ends were cut back, 2 bases at V and 9 bases at J, with 14 bases in the middle. CDR3 amino acids: CASSQNRPGTEQFF. CDR3 DNA: TGCGCCAGCAGTCAAAATCGTCCGGGTACTGAGCAGTTCTTC.

This clone was found once. The chain combines TRBV7-9 with TRBJ1-1; D gene uncertain. V was pared by 8 bases and J by 4 bases, with 17 bases between. The length of the CDR3 is 14 residues. The V gene's germline CDR1 is SEHNR and CDR2 FQNEAQ (reference sequence). CDR3 loop: CASGVTPGSTEAFF. CDR3 DNA sequence: TGTGCCAGCGGTGTCACCCCCGGTTCCACTGAAGCTTTCTTT.

The rearrangement uses TRBV28 and TRBJ2-7, with 10 bases aligning to TRBD1. Germline V gene lookup returns CDR1 MDHEN and CDR2 SYDVKM. V gave up 2 bases and J gave up 2 bases; unmatched junction bases: 3. This CDR3 has 15 residues. In DNA form, the CDR3 reads TGTGCCAGCAGTTTAATGGGACAGGGGACCTACGAGCAGTACTTC. Its protein product is CASSLMGQGTYEQYF. The variable domain in full, completed from reference TRBV28 and TRBJ2-7, reads DVKVTQSSRYLVKRTGEKVFLECVQDMDHENMFWYRQDPGLGLRLIYFSYDVKMKEKGDIPEGYSVSREKKERFSLILESASTNQTSMYLCASSLMGQGTYEQYFGPGTRLTVT.

The genes are TRBV18 and TRBJ1-2; 8 nucleotides align to TRBD1. V was pared by 6 bases and J by 2 bases, with 5 bases of the junction left unmatched. The CDR3 loop spans 14 amino acids. Germline V gives CDR1 KGHSH, CDR2 LQKENI. CDR3 bases: TGTGCCAGCTCCGGACAGGGCGTAAACTATGGCTACACCTTC. Amino acids: CASSGQGVNYGYTF.

The chain links TRBV5-1 to TRBJ2-1, with D perhaps TRBD1 (6 bases). This CDR3 has 15 amino acids. Germline V gives CDR1 SGHRS, CDR2 YFSETQ. Trimming shortened V by 1 base and J by 6 bases, and 14 bases separated the two germline ends. The CDR3 DNA reads as TGCGCCAGCAGCTTGCCCGGGACACATTTCAATGAGCAGTTCTTC. It translates to CASSLPGTHFNEQFF. The full variable domain, rest sourced from reference TRBV5-1 and TRBJ2-1, is KAGVTQTPRYLIKTRGQQVTLSCSPISGHRSVSWYQQTPGQGLQFLFEYFSETQRNKGNFPGRFSGRQFSNSRSEMNVSTLELGDSALYLCASSLPGTHFNEQFFGPGTRLTVL.

This rearrangement joins TRBV2 to TRBJ2-3; tentatively, D is TRBD2 (6 bases). Germline V gene data show CDR1 as SNHLY and CDR2 as FYNNEI. The length of the CDR3 is 13 residues. V was cut by 7 bases and J by 3 bases, with 11 bases left in between. CDR3 residues: CASTRERTDTQYF. For the CDR3, the DNA is TGTGCCAGCACCCGGGAGAGGACAGATACGCAGTATTTT.